One sample yielded the 29 T cell receptor beta chains listed below, sequenced in a study of blood T cells in healthy people across ages. Primed by a sample-barcoded 5' primer and a J-beta primer mix, a second PCR proceeded for about 7 to 11 cycles. TCRdb reprocessed the 5' RACE reads with MiXCR, giving one entry per CDR3 protein. The sample shows some 900,000 distinct CDR3 sequences, about 44% of them seen only once. The specimen was blood. The receptors come from a man aged 25 to 45 in good health.

For the CDR3, the DNA is TGCAGCGTTGACAGGGTCGAGCAGTACTTC. Translation gives CSVDRVEQYF. This chain joins TRBV29-1 and TRBJ2-5, with TRBD1 as a possible D gene (5 bases). TRBJ2-7 matches the DNA end more closely, so the J call is doubtful. Germline CDR1 is SQVTM and CDR2 is ANQGSEA. This CDR3 has 10 residues.

The genes are TRBV3-1 and TRBJ2-7, with D possibly being TRBD2 (6 bases). The CDR3 spans 13 residues. In germline, CDR1 is LGHDT, CDR2 YNNKEL (reference sequence). Trimming cost V 3 bases and J 7 bases, with 13 bases left between them. The CDR3: CASSQGHGGEQYF. CDR3 nucleotide sequence: TGTGCCAGCAGCCAGGGTCACGGGGGAGAGCAGTACTTC.

At least ten counts were recorded for this clonotype. This chain uses TRBV29-1 with TRBJ2-3; perhaps D is TRBD1 or TRBD2 (5 bases each). CDR1 is SQVTM, CDR2 ANQGSEA, per germline. The CDR3 extends over 14 amino acids. V was cut by 3 bases and J by 1 base, with 11 bases left in between. The chain's CDR3 is CSVEGDQRTDTQYF. CDR3 coding DNA: TGCAGCGTTGAGGGGGACCAACGCACAGATACGCAGTATTTT.

This clonotype was seen ten or more times. The V and J genes are TRBV12-3 or TRBV12-4 and TRBJ1-5; D not resolved. V was shortened by 5 bases and J by 3 bases, with 5 bases between the two germline ends. The CDR3 length is 12 residues. CDR3 in amino acids: CASSANNQPQHF. The DNA for the CDR3 is TGTGCCAGCAGTGCAAACAATCAGCCCCAGCATTTT.

This chain uses TRBV7-2 with TRBJ2-7; tentatively, D is TRBD1 (6 bases). The CDR3 is 13 amino acids. CDR1 and CDR2 (germline): SGHTA, FQGNSA. V lost 6 bases and J 7 bases, leaving 16 bases between the germline ends. The CDR3 bases are TGTGCCAGCAGTCCTATACAGGGTAGAGAGCAGTACTTC. Protein: CASSPIQGREQYF.

For this clonotype: A much larger clone sits a single nucleotide away, making a read error possible. The V call is TRBV29-1, the J call TRBJ2-7, with a tentative D call TRBD1 (5 bases). Deletions cut 1 base from V and 0 bases from J, with 10 bases between. There are 14 residues in the CDR3. CDR1 and CDR2 from the germline V gene are SQVTM and ANQGSEA. CDR3 coding DNA: TGCAGCGTTGAAGGTATAGGGGACTCCTACGAGCAGTACTTC. Its protein is CSVEGIGDSYEQYF.

This chain connects TRBV20-1 to TRBJ1-2; 9 bases align to TRBD1. The CDR3 sequence is 13 residues long. Germline lookup yields CDR1 DFQATT and CDR2 SNEGSKA (reference sequence). The V gene end was trimmed by 0 bases and the J gene end by 7 bases; junction bases not matched to a gene: 3. CDR3 sequence reads: CSAREGQGFGYTF. The CDR3 nucleotides read TGCAGTGCTAGAGAGGGACAGGGATTTGGCTACACCTTC.

A remark on this clonotype: A junction end diverges from the germline sequence, so it may reflect a read error. This chain connects TRBV27 to TRBJ2-5; perhaps TRBD1 as D (6 bases). The closer fit of TRBJ2-7 to the DNA end suggests the J call may be wrong. The CDR3 covers 12 residues. Germline values: CDR1 MNHEY, CDR2 SMNVEV (reference sequence). CDR3: CVSSGTGSEQYF. Here the CDR3 DNA reads TGTGTCAGCAGCGGTACAGGGTCCGAGCAGTACTTC.

The chain links TRBV29-1 to TRBJ1-6; the match to TRBD1 covers 7 bases. The V segment lost 4 bases and the J segment 10 bases; nucleotides outside the gene matches: 7. Germline values: CDR1 SQVTM, CDR2 ANQGSEA. The CDR3 has 13 residues. The CDR3 DNA reads as TGCAGCGTTGCGGTTGGACAGGAGTCACCCCTCCACTTT. It yields the protein CSVAVGQESPLHF.

The chain uses TRBV6-1 and TRBJ2-1; the D is unclear. Trimming stripped 10 bases from V and 7 bases from J, with 11 bases between. Germline V gene lookup returns CDR1 MNHNS and CDR2 SASEGT. CDR3 length: 11 residues. The CDR3 DNA reads as TGTGCCAATCAGGTCGAAAATGAGCAGTTCTTC. This encodes CANQVENEQFF.

The J gene is TRBJ2-5, the V gene TRBV5-1, with 8 nucleotides matching TRBD2. Germline CDR1 reads SGHRS; CDR2 reads YFSETQ. The CDR3 length is 15 residues. J lost 5 bases, V lost 0 bases, and 6 bases had no gene match. The CDR3, as DNA: TGCGCCAGCAGCTTGGAGGGACTAGATGGGGAGACCCAGTACTTC. Its protein product is CASSLEGLDGETQYF.

V gene TRBV3-1 combines with J gene TRBJ2-1, with 7 bases lining up with TRBD2. The CDR3 has 16 residues. Germline assignment: CDR1 LGHDT and CDR2 YNNKEL (reference sequence). V gave up 1 base and J gave up 0 bases; unmatched junction bases: 3. The CDR3 bases are TGTGCCAGCAGCCAAGGCGGGGGAAGCTCCTACAATGAGCAGTTCTTC. Residues: CASSQGGGSSYNEQFF.

J is TRBJ1-2 and V is TRBV27; 7 bases are shared with TRBD1. This CDR3 contains 16 residues. Germline trimming cut 2 bases from V and 7 bases from J; bases unmatched to any gene: 13. Germline V CDR1 and CDR2: MNHEY, SMNVEV (reference sequence). This chain's CDR3 is CASSLGARDSTRGYTF. Here the CDR3 DNA reads TGTGCCAGCAGTTTAGGGGCCCGGGACAGTACTCGTGGCTACACCTTC.

The J gene is TRBJ2-4, the V gene TRBV5-6, with D perhaps being TRBD1 or TRBD2 (5 bases each). The J call may be wrong; the DNA end is better matched by TRBJ2-5. This CDR3 comprises 14 residues. Germline-derived CDR1 and CDR2 are SGHDT and YYEEEE. The CDR3 DNA follows: TGTGCCAGCAGCCTCCCCGGGGCTAAAGAGACCCAGTACTTC. Translation: CASSLPGAKETQYF.

The J gene is TRBJ2-1, the V gene TRBV6-5; D is unclear. V lost 0 bases and J lost 2, with 11 bases in between. CDR3 length: 16 amino acids. Germline-derived CDR1 and CDR2 are MNHEY and SVGAGI. The chain's CDR3 is CASSYSISSAYNEQFF. DNA of the CDR3: TGTGCCAGCAGTTACTCGATATCCTCCGCCTACAATGAGCAGTTCTTC.

This rearrangement joins TRBV10-3 to TRBJ2-4; the D call may be TRBD1 or TRBD2 (5 bases each). The J call may be wrong; the DNA end is better matched by TRBJ2-5. Germline assignment: CDR1 ENHRY and CDR2 SYGVKD. The CDR3 is 13 amino acids. Here the CDR3 reads CAVGTNVQETQYF. The CDR3 DNA sequence: TGTGCCGTTGGGACGAATGTTCAAGAGACCCAGTACTTC.

The chain is built from TRBV20-1 and TRBJ2-7; TRBD1 aligns across 7 bases. Germline values: CDR1 DFQATT, CDR2 SNEGSKA (reference sequence). The CDR3 spans 14 residues. The ends lost 3 bases at V and 0 bases at J; junction bases unmatched: 5. The CDR3 sequence: CSASEDRLSYEQYF. The CDR3, as DNA: TGCAGTGCTAGCGAGGACAGGCTCTCCTACGAGCAGTACTTC.

The chain links TRBV6-1 to TRBJ1-5; 9 bases map to TRBD1. This CDR3 has 15 amino acids. Germline CDR1 and CDR2: MNHNS and SASEGT. After removal of 6 bases from V and 4 bases from J, the junction contained 7 bases not matched to a gene. CDR3 nucleotide sequence: TGTGCCAGCAGAGCCTCCGGGACAGGGAATCAGCCCCAGCATTTT. Its protein product is CASRASGTGNQPQHF.

The V and J genes are TRBV12-3 or TRBV12-4 and TRBJ2-7; D tentatively fits TRBD1 or TRBD2 (5 bases each). This CDR3 contains 14 residues. V lost 5 bases and J 3 bases, leaving 14 bases between the germline ends. The CDR3 spells CASSMRDGGYEQYF. The CDR3 DNA follows: TGTGCCAGCAGTATGAGGGACGGCGGCTACGAGCAGTACTTC.

This chain joins TRBV24-1 and TRBJ1-2; D perhaps matches TRBD1 (5 bases). Trimming cost V 5 bases and J 3 bases, with 9 bases left between them. The CDR3 has 13 amino acids. The germline V gene encodes CDR1 KGHDR and CDR2 SFDVKD. The CDR3 region has the DNA TGTGCCACCAGTGCGCAAGGGGACTATGGCTACACCTTC. Its translation is CATSAQGDYGYTF.

In this sample, this clonotype turned up a few times. CDR3 loop: CASTPQMVAYEQYF. Written as DNA, the CDR3 is TGTGCCAGCACCCCTCAGATGGTCGCATACGAGCAGTACTTC. The chain couples TRBV28 to TRBJ2-7; the D is unclear. The CDR3 totals 14 residues. CDR1 is MDHEN, CDR2 SYDVKM, per germline. V gave up 7 bases and J gave up 4 bases, with 17 bases separating them.

The chain employs TRBV9 and TRBJ2-7; tentative D call: TRBD2 (5 bases). The V gene's germline CDR1 is SGDLS and CDR2 YYNGEE. The CDR3 runs to 14 residues. V was trimmed by 4 bases and J by 3 bases, leaving 14 bases between them. Here the CDR3 reads CASSPGLVNYEQYF. In DNA form, the CDR3 reads TGTGCCAGCAGCCCTGGACTTGTGAACTACGAGCAGTACTTC.

This clonotype was detected a few times. The rearrangement links TRBV6-1 to TRBJ1-2, with TRBD1 matching over 11 bases. Looked up from germline, CDR1 is MNHNS and CDR2 is SASEGT. Trimming cost V 6 bases and J 4 bases; bases outside gene matches: 13. The CDR3 extends over 17 amino acids. The CDR3 DNA sequence: TGTGCCAGCAGGAACGGAGGGACAGGGGGACTAGGCTATGGCTACACCTTC. It specifies CASRNGGTGGLGYGYTF.

This chain links TRBV7-2 with TRBJ2-3, with a weak D call TRBD1 (6 bases). The CDR3 is 14 residues long. The germline V gene encodes CDR1 SGHTA and CDR2 FQGNSA. Trimming left V 5 bases short and J 4 bases short, with 13 bases between. CDR3 sequence reads: CASSPQQGPDTQYF. CDR3 in DNA: TGTGCCAGCAGCCCCCAACAGGGACCAGATACGCAGTATTTT.

The genes are TRBV20-1 and TRBJ2-3; possible D gene TRBD2, 6 bases. V lost 6 bases, J lost 9 bases, and 19 bases lay in between. The CDR3 totals 13 residues. Germline CDR1 and CDR2: DFQATT and SNEGSKA (reference sequence). The CDR3 DNA follows: TGCAGTGCGCCCTCGGGGGTCGTAGCGACGCAGTATTTT. Its protein is CSAPSGVVATQYF.

This chain uses TRBV28 with TRBJ2-1; D assignment may be TRBD1 or TRBD2 (5 bases each). V was pared by 8 bases and J by 6 bases, with 23 bases between. Per the germline V gene, CDR1 is MDHEN and CDR2 is SYDVKM. The CDR3 length is 16 residues. CDR3 nucleotides: TGTGCCAGCGGGCGAACCCCGAACCTTGGGGGCAATGAGCAGTTCTTC. Its translation is CASGRTPNLGGNEQFF.

This clonotype showed up just a few times. The CDR3 reads CASSPQGAVGYTF. In DNA, the CDR3 is TGTGCCAGCAGTCCCCAGGGGGCTGTCGGCTACACCTTC. The chain carries TRBV6-5 and TRBJ1-2; 8 nucleotides agree with TRBD1. CDR3 length: 13 amino acids. V lost 5 bases, J lost 8 bases, and 7 bases stayed unmatched. The germline CDR1 and CDR2 sequences are MNHEY and SVGAGI.

V gene TRBV6-4 combines with J gene TRBJ1-6, with 9 bases that match TRBD1. This CDR3 comprises 15 residues. The germline gives CDR1 MRHNA, CDR2 SNTAGT. Germline trimming cut 9 bases from V and 9 bases from J; bases unmatched to any gene: 12. The chain's CDR3 is CARSPGTGFRSPLHF. The CDR3 DNA sequence: TGTGCCAGATCGCCCGGGACAGGGTTTCGTTCACCCCTCCACTTT.

This sequence joins TRBV10-3 and TRBJ2-1, with unresolved D. The CDR3 totals 15 residues. Germline CDR1 is ENHRY and CDR2 is SYGVKD. V was shortened by 3 bases and J by 0 bases, with 9 bases between the two germline ends. CDR3 amino acids: CAISELDDSYNEQFF. The CDR3 nucleotides read TGTGCCATCAGTGAACTTGACGACTCCTACAATGAGCAGTTCTTC.